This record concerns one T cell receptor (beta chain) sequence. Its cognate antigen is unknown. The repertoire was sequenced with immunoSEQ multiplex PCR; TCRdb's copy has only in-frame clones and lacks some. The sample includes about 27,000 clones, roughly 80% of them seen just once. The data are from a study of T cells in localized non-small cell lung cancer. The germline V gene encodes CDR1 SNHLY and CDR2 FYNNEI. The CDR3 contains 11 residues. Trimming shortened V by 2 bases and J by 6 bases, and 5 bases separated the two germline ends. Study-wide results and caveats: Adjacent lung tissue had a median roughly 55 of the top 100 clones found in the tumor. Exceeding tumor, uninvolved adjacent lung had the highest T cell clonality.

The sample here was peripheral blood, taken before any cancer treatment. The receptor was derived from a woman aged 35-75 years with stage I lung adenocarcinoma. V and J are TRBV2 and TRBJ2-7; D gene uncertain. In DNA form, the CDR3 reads TGTGCCAGCAGTGAAATGGTCGAGCAGTACTTC. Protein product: CASSEMVEQYF.